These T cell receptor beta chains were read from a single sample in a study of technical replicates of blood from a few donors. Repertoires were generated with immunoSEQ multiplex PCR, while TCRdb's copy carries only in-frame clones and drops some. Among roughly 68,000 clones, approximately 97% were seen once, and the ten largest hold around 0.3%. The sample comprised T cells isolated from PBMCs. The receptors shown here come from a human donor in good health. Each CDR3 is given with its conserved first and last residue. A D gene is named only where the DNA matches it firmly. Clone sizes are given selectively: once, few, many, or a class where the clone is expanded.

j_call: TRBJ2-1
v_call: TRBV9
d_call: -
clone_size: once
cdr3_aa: CASSATGDYNEQFF
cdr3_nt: TGTGCCAGCAGCGCCACCGGGGATTACAATGAGCAGTTCTTC

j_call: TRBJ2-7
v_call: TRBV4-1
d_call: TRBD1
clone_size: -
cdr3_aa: CASSHDRAEQYF
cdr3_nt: TGCGCCAGCAGCCACGACAGGGCCGAGCAGTACTTC

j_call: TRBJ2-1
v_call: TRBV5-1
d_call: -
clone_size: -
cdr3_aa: CASSDSEPYNEQFF
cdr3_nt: TGCGCCAGCTCAGACAGTGAACCCTACAATGAGCAGTTCTTC

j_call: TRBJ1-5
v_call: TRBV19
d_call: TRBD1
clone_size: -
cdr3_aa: CASRADRDHRPQHF
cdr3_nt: TGTGCCAGTAGGGCCGACAGGGACCATCGGCCCCAGCATTTT

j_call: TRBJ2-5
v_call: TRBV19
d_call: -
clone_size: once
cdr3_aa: CASSIIRGQETQYF
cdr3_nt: TGTGCCAGTAGTATCATTCGCGGCCAAGAGACCCAGTACTTC

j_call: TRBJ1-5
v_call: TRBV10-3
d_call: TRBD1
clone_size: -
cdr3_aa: CAISESGRGRLNQPQHF
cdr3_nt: TGTGCCATCAGTGAGTCGGGCAGGGGGCGTCTCAATCAGCCCCAGCATTTT

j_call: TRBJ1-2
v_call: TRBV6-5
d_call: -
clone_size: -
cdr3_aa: CASSYRDNFYGYTF
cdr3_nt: TGTGCCAGCAGTTACCGGGACAACTTTTATGGCTACACCTTC

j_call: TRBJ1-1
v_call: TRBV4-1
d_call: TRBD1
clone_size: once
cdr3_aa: CASRRLGQGGTEAFF
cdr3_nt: TGCGCCAGCAGACGACTTGGACAGGGCGGGACTGAAGCTTTCTTT

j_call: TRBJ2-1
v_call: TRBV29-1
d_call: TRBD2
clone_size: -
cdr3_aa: CSVTGLAGVKNEQFF
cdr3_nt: TGCAGCGTTACCGGACTAGCGGGAGTAAAGAATGAGCAGTTCTTC

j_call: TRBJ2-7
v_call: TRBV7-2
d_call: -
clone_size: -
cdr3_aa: CASSLLGGSSYEQYF
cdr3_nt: TGTGCCAGCAGCTTACTGGGAGGTTCCTCCTACGAGCAGTACTTC

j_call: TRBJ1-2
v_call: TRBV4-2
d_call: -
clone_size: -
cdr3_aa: CASSQEEERGGYTF
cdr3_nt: TGTGCCAGCAGCCAAGAGGAGGAGCGAGGCGGCTACACCTTC

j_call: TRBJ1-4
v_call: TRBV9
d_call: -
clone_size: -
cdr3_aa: CASSVTGVGETNEKLFF
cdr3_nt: TGTGCCAGCAGCGTGACGGGGGTCGGGGAGACTAATGAAAAACTGTTTTTT